This T cell receptor beta chain was identified during a study of blood T cell repertoires in COVID-19. The wider study: Acute and convalescent COVID-19 samples came from the United States, Italy and Spain. T cells, B-cell-depleted T cells, or PBMCs supplied cDNA or gDNA.

This clone was counted once. Assignments of participants to cohorts depended upon their own reported clinical history. The germline V gene has CDR1 SGHTA and CDR2 FQGNSA. Trimming cost V 4 bases and J 4 bases; bases outside gene matches: 1. CDR3 size: 13 residues. In the original workflow: Reference gene primer amplification in the assay estimated nucleated cell counts. The repertoire was sequenced with immunoSEQ multiplex PCR; TCRdb's copy has only in-frame clones and lacks some. The DNA was the basis for D and trimming; V, J and clone size are from that table. This table holds fewer than 400,000 clones, roughly 87% found once.

The sample taken for sequencing was PBMCs or T cells enriched from blood (not recorded which). The source of this sequence is a woman between 18 and 29 years old who had recovered from COVID-19. The V gene is TRBV7-2, the J gene TRBJ1-5; 7 bases match TRBD1. The CDR3 nucleotides are TGTGCCAGCAGCTCGACAGGGAATCAGCCCCAGCATTTT. Its translation is CASSSTGNQPQHF. Complete variable domain (other parts from reference TRBV7-2 and TRBJ1-5): GAGVSQSPSNKVTEKGKDVELRCDPISGHTALYWYRQSLGQGLEFLIYFQGNSAPDKSGLPSDRFSAERTGGSVSTLTIQRTQQEDSAVYLCASSSTGNQPQHFGDGTRLSIL.